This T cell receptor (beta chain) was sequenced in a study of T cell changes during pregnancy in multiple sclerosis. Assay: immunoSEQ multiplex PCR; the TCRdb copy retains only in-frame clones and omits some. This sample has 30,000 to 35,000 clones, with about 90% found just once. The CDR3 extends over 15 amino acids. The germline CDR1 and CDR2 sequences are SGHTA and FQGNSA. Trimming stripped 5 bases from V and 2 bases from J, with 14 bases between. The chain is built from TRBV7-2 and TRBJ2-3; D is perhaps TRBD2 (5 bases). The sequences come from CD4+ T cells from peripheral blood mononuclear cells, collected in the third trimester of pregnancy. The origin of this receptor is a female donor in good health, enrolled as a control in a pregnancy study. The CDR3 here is CASSPWTGLTDTQYF. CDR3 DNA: TGTGCCAGCAGCCCCTGGACTGGGCTCACAGATACGCAGTATTTT.